These 23 T cell receptor beta chains share one sample of origin, sequenced in a study of blood T cell repertoires in COVID-19. The protocol was immunoSEQ multiplex PCR, while the TCRdb copy is restricted to in-frame clones and leaves out a portion. The sample has some 180,000 clones; around 80% are singletons. Sequencing was carried out using PBMCs or T cells enriched from blood (not recorded which). The receptors shown here come from a man in his 60s who had been exposed to COVID-19.

The CDR3 here is CASSQRGTLSYNEQFF. CDR3 sequence (DNA): TGTGCCAGCAGCCAAAGGGGGACACTTTCCTACAATGAGCAGTTCTTC. The chain links TRBV11-2 to TRBJ2-1; a weak D match, TRBD1 (6 bases). Trimming pared 5 bases from V and 1 base from J, leaving 15 bases between. The CDR3 consists of 16 residues. CDR1 is SGHAT and CDR2 is FQNNGV in the germline V gene.

The J gene is TRBJ1-5, the V gene TRBV2, with 7 bases lining up with TRBD1. From germline, CDR1 is SNHLY and CDR2 FYNNEI. Losses at the gene ends were 5 bases for V and 4 bases for J; bases not matched to a gene: 2. The CDR3 totals 13 residues. CDR3 residues: CASSRQGNQPQHF. The CDR3 DNA sequence: TGTGCCAGCAGTCGACAGGGTAATCAGCCCCAGCATTTT.

The V gene is TRBV9, the J gene TRBJ2-1, with 9 bases matching TRBD2. With 6 bases clipped from V and 7 bases from J, the junction kept 11 bases outside the gene matches. The CDR3 covers 15 residues. CDR1 is SGDLS, CDR2 YYNGEE, per germline. In DNA form, the CDR3 reads TGTGCCAGCACACCTCCGGGGCGGGAGGGAAATGAGCAGTTCTTC. Its protein product is CASTPPGREGNEQFF.

This rearrangement joins TRBV12-3 or TRBV12-4 to TRBJ1-1; D not certain. This CDR3 comprises 13 residues. V shed 3 bases and J shed 3 bases, with 8 bases lying between them. CDR3 amino acids: CASSFQFYTEAFF. CDR3 nucleotides: TGTGCCAGCAGTTTTCAGTTTTACACTGAAGCTTTCTTT.

This clone was observed a single time. The J gene is TRBJ2-7, the V gene TRBV6-2 or TRBV6-3; the match to TRBD2 covers 11 bases. V shed 0 bases and J 6 bases; nucleotides not matched to a gene: 7. The CDR3 is 16 amino acids. Germline lookup yields CDR1 MNHEY and CDR2 SVGEGT. This chain's CDR3 is CASSYSLAGGHREQYF. DNA for the CDR3: TGTGCCAGCAGTTACTCCCTAGCGGGAGGTCACCGCGAGCAGTACTTC.

This clone was observed a handful of times. CDR3 sequence: CASSIILRSYNEQFF. The CDR3 coding sequence is TGTGCCAGCAGTATAATTTTGAGGTCCTACAATGAGCAGTTCTTC. This chain joins TRBV27 and TRBJ2-1; D is unclear. The germline V gene encodes CDR1 MNHEY and CDR2 SMNVEV (reference sequence). This CDR3 spans 15 amino acids. The germline V and J ends were trimmed by 5 bases and 1 base, with 12 bases remaining between them.

This rearrangement joins TRBV5-5 to TRBJ2-7; 11 bases map to TRBD1. Germline V gene lookup returns CDR1 SGHKS and CDR2 YYEKEE (reference sequence). The CDR3 extends over 15 amino acids. V gave up 3 bases and J gave up 2 bases; unmatched junction bases: 4. The CDR3 DNA follows: TGTGCCAGCAGCTACCGGGACAGGGGGACCTACGAGCAGTACTTC. This sequence encodes CASSYRDRGTYEQYF.

This chain connects TRBV29-1 to TRBJ1-1; D call uncertain. The CDR3 consists of 11 residues. V lost 1 base and J lost 2, with 2 bases in between. Germline CDR1 and CDR2: SQVTM and ANQGSEA. CDR3 in DNA: TGCAGCGTTGAAGCAAACACTGAAGCTTTCTTT. Its protein is CSVEANTEAFF.

Points on this clone: The identical CDR3 is also encoded by other nucleotide sequences in the sample. V usage is TRBV7-2 and J usage is TRBJ1-3; no clear D. The CDR3 sequence is 14 residues long. Germline V lookup: CDR1 SGHTA, CDR2 FQGNSA. V lost 1 base to trimming and J lost 2 bases, with 6 bases between them. CDR3 in amino acids: CASSLGETGNTIYF. CDR3 DNA: TGTGCCAGCAGCTTAGGCGAGACTGGAAACACCATATATTTT.

A few counts support this clone. The CDR3 region has the DNA TGTGCCAGCAGTCCCTCGGGACAGGGCTGGTTTCAGCCCCAGCATTTT. It yields the protein CASSPSGQGWFQPQHF. This chain joins TRBV27 and TRBJ1-5; 9 bases match TRBD1. The V gene's germline CDR1 is MNHEY and CDR2 SMNVEV (reference sequence). The CDR3 has 16 amino acids. V lost 5 bases and J lost 6; bases outside the gene matches: 11.

This chain uses TRBV20-1 with TRBJ1-6; D perhaps matches TRBD1 (5 bases). Between the trimmed V and J ends, which lost 3 bases and 6 bases, there was a span of 9 bases. The CDR3 loop spans 13 amino acids. Germline loops: CDR1 DFQATT, CDR2 SNEGSKA (reference sequence). The CDR3 loop reads CSASGGGNSPLHF. Written as DNA, the CDR3 is TGCAGTGCTAGTGGCGGGGGTAATTCACCCCTCCACTTT.

This chain joins TRBV7-8 and TRBJ2-2; maybe TRBD2 (6 bases). This CDR3 spans 16 amino acids. The V end lost 2 bases, the J end lost 1 base, and 11 bases lay between the germline ends. Germline CDR1 reads SGHVS; CDR2 reads FQNEAQ. The CDR3 protein is CASSLRSSVNTGELFF. The CDR3 DNA sequence: TGTGCCAGCAGCTTAAGGTCTAGCGTGAACACCGGGGAGCTGTTTTTT.

The CDR3 sequence: CASRQGLAGGFNEQYF. The CDR3 coding sequence is TGTGCCAGCAGGCAGGGACTAGCGGGAGGGTTTAACGAGCAGTACTTC. J is TRBJ2-7 and V is TRBV2, with TRBD2 matching over 16 bases. J gave up 5 bases and V 6 bases, and 7 bases lay outside the gene matches. Germline values: CDR1 SNHLY, CDR2 FYNNEI. This CDR3 has 16 residues.

This clone occurred a few times. The chain's CDR3 is CASSSPGTGNYGYTF. The CDR3 DNA follows: TGTGCCAGCAGTTCACCCGGGACAGGGAACTATGGCTACACCTTC. This rearrangement joins TRBV28 to TRBJ1-2, with 9 bases lining up with TRBD1. The V gene's germline CDR1 is MDHEN and CDR2 SYDVKM. The CDR3 has 15 residues. V was pared by 4 bases and J by 2 bases, with 5 bases of the junction left unmatched.

This sequence joins TRBV25-1 and TRBJ2-7, with D hard to call. There are 13 residues in the CDR3. The V gene's germline CDR1 is MGHDK and CDR2 SYGVNS. Trimming stripped 2 bases from V and 5 bases from J, with 10 bases between. CDR3 in DNA: TGTGCCAGCAGTGAAATTTCGAGAGACGAGCAGTACTTC. Translation gives CASSEISRDEQYF.

The chain combines TRBV7-2 with TRBJ2-7; 10 bases map to TRBD2. The CDR3 is 17 amino acids. The germline gives CDR1 SGHTA, CDR2 FQGNSA. J lost 7 bases, V lost 5 bases, and 17 bases had no gene match. The CDR3 DNA sequence: TGTGCCAGCAGCCCCTATCCCCAAGCGGGAGGGCCGGTGGAGCAGTACTTC. Translating it yields CASSPYPQAGGPVEQYF.

The chain carries TRBV7-3 and TRBJ1-1; D gene unclear. Germline V CDR1 and CDR2: SGHTA, FQGTGA. Trimming pared 2 bases from V and 0 bases from J, leaving 10 bases between. The CDR3 runs 15 residues. The CDR3 coding sequence is TGTGCCAGCAGCTTAGGGCCGGGGATGAACACTGAAGCTTTCTTT. It codes for CASSLGPGMNTEAFF. The complete variable domain, with remaining parts taken from reference TRBV7-3 and TRBJ1-1, reads GAGVSQTPSNKVTEKGKYVELRCDPISGHTALYWYRQSLGQGPEFLIYFQGTGAADDSGLPNDRFFAVRPEGSVSTLKIQRTERGDSAVYLCASSLGPGMNTEAFFGQGTRLTVV.

V usage is TRBV28 and J usage is TRBJ1-5, with TRBD1 identical over 7 bases. Germline V gene lookup returns CDR1 MDHEN and CDR2 SYDVKM. The V gene end was trimmed by 2 bases and the J gene end by 2 bases; junction bases not matched to a gene: 6. The CDR3 has 16 amino acids. This chain's CDR3 is CASSLSPQGGNQPQHF. For the CDR3, the DNA is TGTGCCAGCAGTTTAAGTCCCCAGGGGGGCAATCAGCCCCAGCATTTT.

The chain carries TRBV3-1 (or the pseudogene TRBV3-2) and TRBJ2-5, with D possibly TRBD1 on 7 matching bases. CDR3 length equals 13 residues. V lost 1 base to trimming and J lost 5 bases, with 8 bases between them. In germline, CDR1 is LGHDT, CDR2 YNNKEL (reference sequence). CDR3 DNA sequence: TGTGCCAGCAGCCAAGCAGGGGGGGAGACCCAGTACTTC. Translating gives CASSQAGGETQYF.

The chain is built from TRBV11-3 and TRBJ2-1; the match to TRBD2 covers 7 bases. The CDR3 totals 15 residues. Germline CDR1 and CDR2: SGHNT and YENEEA. J lost 4 bases, V lost 5 bases, and 8 bases had no gene match. The CDR3 region has the DNA TGTGCCAGCAGCCGACGGGAGGACCTTTACAATGAGCAGTTCTTC. Protein: CASSRREDLYNEQFF. The full variable domain, completed using reference TRBV11-3 and TRBJ2-1, is EAGVVQSPRYKIIEKKQPVAFWCNPISGHNTLYWYLQNLGQGPELLIRYENEEAVDDSQLPKDRFSAERLKGVDSTLKIQPAELGDSAVYLCASSRREDLYNEQFFGPGTRLTVL.

This clone was seen a handful of times. This chain links TRBV19 with TRBJ1-3; no clear D gene. Trimming left V 7 bases short and J 2 bases short, with 6 bases between. CDR1 LNHDA and CDR2 SQIVND come from the germline V gene (reference sequence). The CDR3 contains 12 residues. CDR3 in amino acids: CASNLAGNTIYF. The CDR3 nucleotides read TGTGCCAGTAATCTCGCTGGAAACACCATATATTTT.

The V and J genes are TRBV24-1 and TRBJ2-1; 8 nucleotides match TRBD2. The length of the CDR3 is 18 residues. Germline CDR1 reads KGHDR; CDR2 reads SFDVKD. V dropped 5 bases and J dropped 6; count of bases not matched to a gene: 17. Written as DNA, the CDR3 is TGTGCCACCAGTGGCCCTCGGGGGGGCGCGAATGAATTCAATGAGCAGTTCTTC. This codes for CATSGPRGGANEFNEQFF.

The chain recombines TRBV30 with TRBJ2-2; D is undetermined. This CDR3 has 14 residues. The V gene lost 4 bases and the J gene lost 0 bases, with 9 bases spanning the gap. The germline V gene encodes CDR1 GTSNPN and CDR2 SVGIG (reference sequence). CDR3 DNA sequence: TGTGCCTGGAAATGGGCACCGAACACCGGGGAGCTGTTTTTT. This translates into CAWKWAPNTGELFF.